Below, 29 T cell receptor beta chains from the same sample are listed, as sequenced in a study of blood T cell repertoires in COVID-19. Profiled with immunoSEQ multiplex PCR; TCRdb holds only in-frame clones, not every one. Of 120,000 or so clones in the sample, under 80% are singletons; the top ten hold roughly 2.6%. The sample comprised peripheral blood. These receptors all stem from a man in his fifties or sixties with acute or convalescent COVID-19.

The count of this clone is one. The J gene is TRBJ2-7, the V gene TRBV3-1 (or the pseudogene TRBV3-2); D perhaps matches TRBD2 (6 bases). The V and J ends lost 0 bases and 7 bases respectively, with 16 bases between them. The CDR3 loop spans 15 amino acids. Germline CDR1 is LGHDT and CDR2 is YNNKEL (reference sequence). The CDR3 here is CASSQEGLERLEQYF. CDR3 nucleotides: TGTGCCAGCAGCCAAGAGGGACTGGAACGCCTGGAGCAGTACTTC.

The chain recombines TRBV6-5 with TRBJ2-7; maybe TRBD1 (6 bases). Per germline, CDR1 MNHEY and CDR2 SVGAGI. The ends were cut back, 0 bases at V and 6 bases at J, with 12 bases in the middle. The CDR3 has 14 residues. CDR3 region: CASSYSTGPLEQYF. The DNA of the CDR3 is TGTGCCAGCAGTTACTCGACAGGCCCTCTCGAGCAGTACTTC.

This chain links TRBV5-1 with TRBJ2-5; 10 bases fit TRBD1. The germline V gene encodes CDR1 SGHRS and CDR2 YFSETQ. J was trimmed by 4 bases and V by 5 bases; bases with no gene match: 5. This CDR3 contains 14 residues. CDR3 residues: CASRPGQGPETQYF. The CDR3 nucleotides are TGCGCCAGCAGACCGGGACAGGGGCCAGAGACCCAGTACTTC.

The chain combines TRBV3-1 (or the pseudogene TRBV3-2) with TRBJ2-7, with 8 bases aligning to TRBD2. V lost 0 bases and J lost 6; bases outside the gene matches: 13. The CDR3 runs 17 residues. Germline CDR1 is LGHDT and CDR2 is YNNKEL (reference sequence). CDR3 in DNA: TGTGCCAGCAGCCAAGATCGGAGCGGGGGAATGCCTGGCGAGCAGTACTTC. It translates to CASSQDRSGGMPGEQYF.

The rearrangement links TRBV5-1 to TRBJ2-2; D may be TRBD1 (7 bases). The CDR3 has 15 amino acids. Germline V CDR1 and CDR2: SGHRS, YFSETQ. V lost 6 bases, J lost 5 bases, and 17 bases lay in between. The CDR3 DNA follows: TGCGCCAGCATCCGGGACAGACTAGTAACCGGGGAGCTGTTTTTT. Its translation is CASIRDRLVTGELFF.

The chain links TRBV2 to TRBJ2-5; TRBD2 matches 8 bases. Per the germline V gene, CDR1 is SNHLY and CDR2 is FYNNEI. This CDR3 contains 13 residues. The V and J ends lost 11 bases and 7 bases, in that order; junction bases with no gene match: 12. The DNA of the CDR3 is TGTGCCCTTAGCGGGGATCCGACAGGGACCCAGTACTTC. Amino acids: CALSGDPTGTQYF.

The rearrangement uses TRBV7-9 and TRBJ1-2; perhaps TRBD1 as D (6 bases). Germline V gene sequence: CDR1 SEHNR, CDR2 FQNEAQ (reference sequence). This CDR3 is built from 14 residues. V shed 4 bases and J shed 6 bases, with 15 bases lying between them. The chain's CDR3 is CASSSQGFDNGYTF. The CDR3 nucleotides read TGTGCCAGCAGCTCTCAGGGGTTCGACAATGGCTACACCTTC. Using reference TRBV7-9 and TRBJ1-2 for the parts outside the CDR3, the full variable domain is DTGVSQNPRHKITKRGQNVTFRCDPISEHNRLYWYRQTLGQGPEFLTYFQNEAQLEKSRLLSDRFSAERPKGSFSTLEIQRTEQGDSAMYLCASSSQGFDNGYTFGSGTRLTVV.

The rearrangement links TRBV6-1 to TRBJ2-3; 9 nucleotides align to TRBD1. Germline lookup yields CDR1 MNHNS and CDR2 SASEGT. CDR3 length: 15 residues. J was trimmed by 3 bases and V by 2 bases; bases with no gene match: 3. CDR3 nucleotides: TGTGCCAGCAGTGAACAGGGACAGGGAACAGATACGCAGTATTTT. Translated, it gives CASSEQGQGTDTQYF.

This chain connects TRBV7-8 to TRBJ2-1; no reliable D call. CDR1 is SGHVS, CDR2 FQNEAQ, per germline. V shed 3 bases and J shed 6 bases, with 15 bases lying between them. The CDR3 runs to 15 residues. CDR3 region: CASSFRRAWRNEQFF. Here the CDR3 DNA reads TGTGCCAGCAGCTTCCGGAGAGCTTGGCGCAATGAGCAGTTCTTC.

This clone has only a few counts. The CDR3 DNA follows: TGCGCCAGCAGCTCCGGAGCGAGCTATGGCTACACCTTC. Protein: CASSSGASYGYTF. J is TRBJ1-2 and V is TRBV5-1; D not resolved. There are 13 residues in the CDR3. The germline gives CDR1 SGHRS, CDR2 YFSETQ. V lost 3 bases, J lost 4 bases, and 10 bases lay in between.

The rearrangement uses TRBV5-1 and TRBJ2-1; TRBD2 agrees at 8 bases. V was pared by 0 bases and J by 8 bases, with 13 bases of the junction left unmatched. The germline CDR1 and CDR2 sequences are SGHRS and YFSETQ. The CDR3 loop spans 17 amino acids. The CDR3 region has the DNA TGCGCCAGCAGCTTGGGGAATAGCGGGGCCTTGGAAGATGAGCAGTTCTTC. This sequence encodes CASSLGNSGALEDEQFF. The full variable domain, completed using reference TRBV5-1 and TRBJ2-1, is KAGVTQTPRYLIKTRGQQVTLSCSPISGHRSVSWYQQTPGQGLQFLFEYFSETQRNKGNFPGRFSGRQFSNSRSEMNVSTLELGDSALYLCASSLGNSGALEDEQFFGPGTRLTVL.

J is TRBJ1-4 and V is TRBV5-8; D possibly corresponds to TRBD1 (6 bases). With 4 bases removed from V and 8 bases from J, the gap between germline ends came to 21 bases. Looked up from germline, CDR1 is SGHTS and CDR2 is YDEGEE. This CDR3 region has 16 residues. CDR3 sequence reads: CASSQLGTLKQEKLFF. CDR3 in DNA: TGTGCCAGCAGCCAATTAGGGACACTTAAACAGGAAAAACTGTTTTTT.

The gene calls are TRBV7-9 and TRBJ1-3; 9 nucleotides align to TRBD1. CDR1 SEHNR and CDR2 FQNEAQ come from the germline V gene (reference sequence). Trimming took 8 bases from V and 0 from J; bases not matched to a gene: 2. The CDR3 runs to 14 residues. The CDR3 bases are TGTGCCAGCGGGACAGGGAGCTCTGGAAACACCATATATTTT. As protein: CASGTGSSGNTIYF.

The chain links TRBV10-3 to TRBJ2-3, with D perhaps TRBD2 (6 bases). Trimming pared 8 bases from V and 6 bases from J, leaving 18 bases between. The germline gives CDR1 ENHRY, CDR2 SYGVKD. The CDR3 is 14 amino acids. The CDR3 bases are TGTGCCATCGGAACGGGACTCCTGGGGGATACGCAGTATTTT. It is translated as CAIGTGLLGDTQYF.

This clone was counted between two and nine times. This chain uses TRBV7-3 with TRBJ1-6; D perhaps matches TRBD1 (5 bases). The CDR3 is 15 amino acids. Germline assignment: CDR1 SGHTA and CDR2 FQGTGA. V was clipped by 0 bases and J by 7 bases, with 10 bases between them. This CDR3 is CASSLTGRGNSPLHF. The CDR3 region has the DNA TGTGCCAGCAGCTTAACCGGGAGGGGAAATTCACCCCTCCACTTT.

V gene TRBV5-1 combines with J gene TRBJ2-5; 11 nucleotides line up with TRBD2. The CDR3 runs 16 residues. V trimming: 0 bases; J trimming: 0 bases; junction bases outside the gene matches: 1. Germline CDR1 reads SGHRS; CDR2 reads YFSETQ. This CDR3 reads CASSLEGLADQETQYF. The CDR3 nucleotides are TGCGCCAGCAGCTTGGAGGGACTAGCGGACCAAGAGACCCAGTACTTC.

The CDR3, as DNA: TGCGCCAGCAGGCCTACGGACAGGGCGGATCAGCCCCAGCATTTT. This encodes CASRPTDRADQPQHF. This rearrangement joins TRBV5-1 to TRBJ1-5; 8 nucleotides match TRBD1. The CDR3 is made up of 15 amino acids. J gave up 5 bases and V 5 bases, and 9 bases lay outside the gene matches. Germline V lookup: CDR1 SGHRS, CDR2 YFSETQ.

On this clone itself: Other DNA sequences in the sample encode the same CDR3. The chain has TRBV15 and TRBJ2-5; D gene ambiguous. Per germline, CDR1 LNHNV and CDR2 YYDKDF (reference sequence). Trimming stripped 0 bases from V and 1 base from J, with 3 bases between. This CDR3 comprises 13 residues. The CDR3 protein is CATSRDSQETQYF. The CDR3 region has the DNA TGTGCCACCAGCAGAGACAGCCAAGAGACCCAGTACTTC.

V usage is TRBV29-1 and J usage is TRBJ2-1; TRBD2 aligns across 10 bases. This CDR3 region has 17 residues. V shed 0 bases and J 8 bases; nucleotides not matched to a gene: 13. Germline lookup yields CDR1 SQVTM and CDR2 ANQGSEA. The DNA for the CDR3 is TGCAGCGTTGAAGAGGCTAGCGGGAGTCATCTAGGGGATGAGCAGTTCTTC. Amino acids: CSVEEASGSHLGDEQFF.

J is TRBJ1-4 and V is TRBV19, with 7 bases matching TRBD1. The CDR3 runs 16 residues. V trimming: 10 bases; J trimming: 0 bases; junction bases outside the gene matches: 11. Germline CDR1 and CDR2: LNHDA and SQIVND (reference sequence). The CDR3: CATRPGQISTNEKLFF. DNA of the CDR3: TGTGCCACAAGACCGGGACAGATTTCAACTAATGAAAAACTGTTTTTT.

This clone was seen only a few times. The chain combines TRBV6-5 with TRBJ1-2; D is unresolved. Germline V gene data show CDR1 as MNHEY and CDR2 as SVGAGI. Trimming took 4 bases from V and 6 from J, leaving 12 bases between them. This CDR3 contains 13 residues. CDR3 residues: CASSLGPEDGYTF. CDR3 nucleotides: TGTGCCAGCAGTTTGGGCCCTGAAGATGGCTACACCTTC.

CDR3 DNA sequence: TGTGCCAGCAGCCCCGGGACAGGACATAACACCGGGGAGCTGTTTTTT. It is translated as CASSPGTGHNTGELFF. The chain combines TRBV11-3 with TRBJ2-2, with 8 bases identical to TRBD1. The CDR3 sequence is 16 residues long. Germline CDR1 is SGHNT and CDR2 is YENEEA. V was pared by 5 bases and J by 2 bases, with 7 bases of the junction left unmatched.

The V call is TRBV6-6, the J call TRBJ1-2; a possible D gene is TRBD1 (5 bases). Germline V CDR1 and CDR2: MNHNY, SVGAGI (reference sequence). The CDR3 is 13 residues long. Trimming pared 6 bases from V and 6 bases from J, leaving 14 bases between. The CDR3 sequence is CASSPSGLDGYTF. As DNA, the CDR3 is TGTGCCAGCAGCCCGTCAGGGTTGGATGGCTACACCTTC.

V gene TRBV5-1 combines with J gene TRBJ1-5, with D possibly TRBD1 on 5 matching bases. This CDR3 comprises 14 residues. Trimming stripped 5 bases from V and 4 bases from J, with 13 bases between. Germline assignment: CDR1 SGHRS and CDR2 YFSETQ. Here the CDR3 reads CASSAGDLNQPQHF. Written as DNA, the CDR3 is TGCGCCAGCAGTGCGGGGGACCTAAATCAGCCCCAGCATTTT.

The chain couples TRBV2 to TRBJ1-3; D is possibly TRBD1 (6 bases). The CDR3 contains 16 residues. Trimming removed 5 bases at V and 2 bases at J, with 16 bases between. CDR1 is SNHLY, CDR2 FYNNEI, per germline. In nucleotides, the CDR3 is TGTGCCAGCAGTTGGGAAGGGACACCTGCTGGAAACACCATATATTTT. Translated, it gives CASSWEGTPAGNTIYF.

The chain uses TRBV27 and TRBJ1-2; 7 bases are shared with TRBD1. Germline V CDR1 and CDR2: MNHEY, SMNVEV (reference sequence). The CDR3 is 13 amino acids. Trimming took 5 bases from V and 5 from J; bases not matched to a gene: 5. The CDR3 protein is CASSPRTGYGYTF. The DNA of the CDR3 is TGTGCCAGCAGTCCCCGGACAGGATATGGCTACACCTTC.

This clone was detected a few times. For the CDR3, the DNA is TGTGCCAGTAGCATTGGACAGGGGGCAAATGAAAAACTGTTTTTT. Residues: CASSIGQGANEKLFF. The chain couples TRBV19 to TRBJ1-4; 11 positions match TRBD1. Unmatched junction bases numbered 5, after V lost 6 bases and J lost 5 bases. The V gene's germline CDR1 is LNHDA and CDR2 SQIVND (reference sequence). The CDR3 sequence is 15 residues long.

V gene TRBV6-6 combines with J gene TRBJ1-6; D not certain. Per germline, CDR1 MNHNY and CDR2 SVGAGI (reference sequence). The CDR3 consists of 15 residues. The V and J ends lost 6 bases and 10 bases respectively, with 19 bases between them. This CDR3 reads CASRSWEGGWSPLHF. The CDR3 nucleotides are TGTGCCAGCAGGTCCTGGGAGGGCGGGTGGTCACCCCTCCACTTT.

The chain uses TRBV4-1 and TRBJ2-3; D remains ambiguous. Trimming removed 4 bases from V and 8 bases from J, with 10 bases in between. Germline CDR1 reads MGHRA; CDR2 reads YSYEKL. This CDR3 contains 12 residues. The CDR3 protein is CASSPPAVTQYF. CDR3 in DNA: TGCGCCAGCAGCCCACCGGCGGTTACGCAGTATTTT.